This passage covers 20 T cell receptor beta chains from one sample sequenced in a study of T cell responses to AZD1222 COVID-19 vaccine. Here immunoSEQ multiplex PCR was the method, and the copy in TCRdb shows in-frame clones only, minus some. This table holds more than 95,000 clones, approximately 90% found once. Material: peripheral blood, obtained on day 0 of AZD1222 vaccination. These receptors came from an adult in good health.

The chain joins TRBV5-1 to TRBJ2-2; D remains unclear. The CDR3 contains 14 residues. CDR1 is SGHRS and CDR2 is YFSETQ in the germline V gene. V gave up 2 bases and J gave up 1 base, with 6 bases separating them. The CDR3 loop reads CASSFNQNTGELFF. In DNA form, the CDR3 reads TGCGCCAGCAGCTTCAACCAGAACACCGGGGAGCTGTTTTTT.

The V gene is TRBV9, the J gene TRBJ2-7; unclear D gene. CDR1 and CDR2 from the germline V gene are SGDLS and YYNGEE. The germline V and J ends were trimmed by 1 base and 6 bases, with 8 bases remaining between them. The length of the CDR3 is 12 residues. CDR3 nucleotides: TGTGCCAGCAGCGTACGGTCGGGCGAGCAGTACTTC. This codes for CASSVRSGEQYF.

The chain joins TRBV7-2 to TRBJ2-7, with D perhaps TRBD1 or TRBD2 (5 bases each). The CDR3 length is 16 residues. Trimming shortened V by 1 base and J by 9 bases, and 22 bases separated the two germline ends. The germline CDR1 and CDR2 sequences are SGHTA and FQGNSA. CDR3 sequence (DNA): TGTGCCAGCAGCTTAGGAGGGGCCGGACTGGGGCAGGGGCAGTACTTC. Translation gives CASSLGGAGLGQGQYF.

CDR3 bases: TGCGCCAGCAGCCCACGGATTGAGGGCAATCAGCCCCAGCATTTT. Translation: CASSPRIEGNQPQHF. V gene TRBV4-3 combines with J gene TRBJ1-5, with unresolved D. Per the germline V gene, CDR1 is LGHNA and CDR2 is YSLEER. V was trimmed by 4 bases and J by 2 bases, leaving 12 bases between them. The CDR3 is 15 amino acids.

The chain links TRBV9 to TRBJ1-1; 11 bases are a match to TRBD1. Germline values: CDR1 SGDLS, CDR2 YYNGEE. There are 15 residues in the CDR3. V trimming: 6 bases; J trimming: 3 bases; junction bases outside the gene matches: 7. CDR3 in DNA: TGTGCCAGCACCTACCGGGACAGGGGGGACACTGAAGCTTTCTTT. This sequence encodes CASTYRDRGDTEAFF.

The chain joins TRBV21-1 to TRBJ1-6. TRBV21-1 is annotated as a pseudogene. CDR3 length: 17 residues. CDR3 protein: CASSKASRVDYNSPLHF. The CDR3, as DNA: TGTGCCAGCAGCAAAGCCTCCCGGGTAGACTATAATTCACCCCTCCACTTT.

The table lists this clone with a few counts. The rearrangement uses TRBV10-3 and TRBJ2-7; TRBD2 is a possible D gene (7 bases). The CDR3 consists of 14 residues. V was trimmed by 6 bases and J by 2 bases, leaving 14 bases between them. In germline, CDR1 is ENHRY, CDR2 SYGVKD. This CDR3 reads CAIRGAGDAYEQYF. As DNA, the CDR3 is TGTGCCATCAGGGGGGCGGGAGACGCCTACGAGCAGTACTTC.

The chain couples TRBV28 to TRBJ1-5; no reliable D call. Germline CDR1 reads MDHEN; CDR2 reads SYDVKM. V shed 3 bases and J shed 7 bases, with 7 bases lying between them. The length of the CDR3 is 12 residues. The CDR3: CASSFSGQPQHF. In DNA, the CDR3 is TGTGCCAGCAGTTTTTCCGGGCAGCCCCAGCATTTT.

The V and J genes are TRBV2 and TRBJ1-6; D is uncertain. The V end was cut by 5 bases, the J end by 6 bases, with 11 bases between. Germline V gene data show CDR1 as SNHLY and CDR2 as FYNNEI. The CDR3 spans 14 residues. In DNA, the CDR3 is TGTGCCAGCAGTCGGGAACAGCCTAATTCACCCCTCCACTTT. Encoded protein: CASSREQPNSPLHF.

This clone was seen a handful of times. V is TRBV7-9 and J is TRBJ2-7, with a tentative D call TRBD2 (5 bases). The length of the CDR3 is 12 residues. CDR1 and CDR2 (germline): SEHNR, FQNEAQ (reference sequence). With 6 bases removed from V and 4 bases from J, the gap between germline ends came to 10 bases. CDR3 residues: CASRNGIYEQYF. The CDR3 region has the DNA TGTGCCAGCAGGAACGGGATTTACGAGCAGTACTTC.

The rearrangement joins TRBV28 to TRBJ2-5; weak D call: TRBD1 (5 bases). V was pared by 3 bases and J by 5 bases, with 13 bases between. The CDR3 spans 14 residues. Germline CDR1 and CDR2: MDHEN and SYDVKM. In DNA form, the CDR3 reads TGTGCCAGCAGTTTGTCAGGGTTAGGGGAGACCCAGTACTTC. Encoded protein: CASSLSGLGETQYF.

The chain links TRBV18 to TRBJ1-6; D possibly corresponds to TRBD1 (5 bases). Germline values: CDR1 KGHSH, CDR2 LQKENI. There are 14 residues in the CDR3. V lost 3 bases and J lost 8, with 11 bases in between. The chain's CDR3 is CASSPTDNDSPLHF. DNA of the CDR3: TGTGCCAGCTCACCCACGGACAATGATTCACCCCTCCACTTT.

In its sample, this clone was seen once. The chain links TRBV7-2 to TRBJ1-4; TRBD1 matches at 7 bases. Germline V CDR1 and CDR2: SGHTA, FQGNSA. With V trimmed by 5 bases and J by 8 bases, 5 bases remained unmatched. The CDR3 loop spans 13 amino acids. The CDR3 is CASSRTGNEKLFF. CDR3 nucleotides: TGTGCCAGCAGCCGGACAGGAAACGAAAAACTGTTTTTT.

This clone was seen a single time. The rearrangement uses TRBV12-1 and TRBJ1-4; whether TRBD1, the table's D call, matches the DNA was not checked. TRBV12-1 is termed a pseudogene. The CDR3 covers 13 residues. The DNA for the CDR3 is TGTGCCAGTCGACAGTCATATAATGAAAAACTGTTTTTT. It codes for CASRQSYNEKLFF.

As for this clone: This specimen includes other DNA sequences encoding the same CDR3. This chain connects TRBV19 to TRBJ1-3; D is undetermined. Germline assignment: CDR1 LNHDA and CDR2 SQIVND (reference sequence). This CDR3 is 12 amino acids long. V dropped 6 bases and J dropped 4 bases, with 7 bases sitting between them. The CDR3 region is CASSLQGNTIYF. The CDR3 DNA follows: TGTGCCAGTAGCCTACAGGGAAACACCATATATTTT.

The chain joins TRBV15 to TRBJ2-5; maybe TRBD2 (6 bases). The CDR3 is made up of 14 amino acids. The germline V and J ends were trimmed by 3 bases and 2 bases, with 10 bases remaining between them. Germline assignment: CDR1 LNHNV and CDR2 YYDKDF (reference sequence). The CDR3 here is CATSRGLIQETQYF. CDR3 in DNA: TGTGCCACCAGCAGGGGACTGATTCAAGAGACCCAGTACTTC.

This chain uses TRBV15 with TRBJ2-7; D unclear. The CDR3 is made up of 12 amino acids. In germline, CDR1 is LNHNV, CDR2 YYDKDF (reference sequence). V was shortened by 4 bases and J by 5 bases, with 9 bases between the two germline ends. The CDR3: CATSKSLNEQYF. The DNA for the CDR3 is TGTGCCACCAGCAAGTCCCTCAACGAGCAGTACTTC.

The chain joins TRBV30 to TRBJ2-6; D not certain. Trimming removed 8 bases at V and 1 base at J, with 6 bases between. The CDR3 sequence is 12 residues long. Germline-derived CDR1 and CDR2 are GTSNPN and SVGIG (reference sequence). CDR3 nucleotides: TGTGCCCGTCGATCTGGGGCCAACGTCCTGACTTTC. This encodes CARRSGANVLTF.

The rearrangement joins TRBV19 to TRBJ1-2; D remains ambiguous. V was trimmed by 9 bases and J by 3 bases, leaving 14 bases between them. CDR1 is LNHDA, CDR2 SQIVND, per germline (reference sequence). CDR3 size: 13 residues. The DNA of the CDR3 is TGTGCCAGCCAGGTTAGCCCTTACTATGGCTACACCTTC. It is translated as CASQVSPYYGYTF.

The chain couples TRBV7-3 to TRBJ2-1; D not certain. V lost 1 base and J 0 bases, leaving 13 bases between the germline ends. This CDR3 is 17 amino acids long. Germline CDR1 reads SGHTA; CDR2 reads FQGTGA. The CDR3 nucleotides read TGTGCCAGCAGCTTAATGCCAGCGCCGAGCTCCTACAATGAGCAGTTCTTC. Translating gives CASSLMPAPSSYNEQFF.